This T cell receptor (beta chain) was observed in a study of blood T cell repertoires in COVID-19 (dated by TCRdb to the early 2020s). Describing the broader study: The collaborator samples originated in the United States, Italy and Spain and spanned the acute and convalescent phases of COVID-19. The material from the prospective study consisted of cDNA or gDNA derived from T cells, B-cell-depleted T cells, or PBMCs. The dataset comprised deeply sampled blood TCRbeta repertoires from subjects exposed to, actively infected with, or recovered from COVID-19. The repertoires were released in a freely available public database meant as a resource for research on the immune response to SARS-CoV-2. Samples came from the ongoing ImmuneRACE study (first 160 participants) plus 1,254 subjects from 6 global collaborators. Nearly every sample came with metadata listing a de-identified subject ID, COVID-19 status, age in years and sex. HLA class I and class II types, where available, came from metadata supplied by the sample provider rather than from assay-based typing.

Study-wide conclusions, independent of this receptor: The amount of clinical and demographic metadata varied by source and participant and was provided uncurated.

The immunoSEQ Assay, a bias-controlled multiplex PCR, was used to amplify TCRbeta CDR3 regions from genomic DNA. Per the original workflow: Nucleated cell counts per sample were estimated from amplification of reference gene primers within the assay. Sequence reads were collapsed and filtered to measure the absolute abundance of every unique TCRbeta CDR3 rearrangement. For each sample, productive Simpson clonality was calculated as the square root of Simpson's diversity index over productive rearrangements. TCRdb obtained this table from immuneACCESS and retained in-frame rearrangements with V and J assigned. These tables miss some clones; where compared with another copy, unresolved V genes account for less than half of the shortfall, and the remainder is unexplained. V, J and clone size reflect that table, while D and trimming were determined from the DNA. The sample data list roughly 240,000 clones, and 86% of these were observed just once. The ten largest clones represent approximately 1.5% of the sample.

As for this clone: Its antigen target is currently unknown. No base qualities exist here, and no much larger clone lies one base off it.

Sequences MNHEY (CDR1) and SMNVEV (CDR2) are obtained from the germline V gene (reference sequence). The CDR3 has 14 amino acids, counting the end cysteine and phenylalanine. CDR3 DNA only is kept here, 42 bases in frame from base 1. Between the V and J ends, shortened by 5 bases and 4 bases respectively, the junction contains 15 bases. Samples from volunteer blood donors who had recovered from COVID-19 were contributed by a second Seattle source. Collaborating institutions collected whole blood in K2EDTA tubes following their own protocols. For TCRbeta analysis, collaborators shipped samples in one of three forms: frozen whole blood, isolated PBMCs, or DNA extracted from either of those sample types.

The clonotype comes from a woman in her fifties or sixties who had recovered from COVID-19. The chain was built from TRBV27 and TRBJ2-7; the D gene identity is not certain. The specimen sequenced was peripheral blood. The CDR3 in this case is CASSLTPTRYEQYF. The nucleotides are TGTGCCAGCAGTCTAACCCCCACTCGGTACGAGCAGTACTTC.